The entry below describes one T cell receptor (beta chain). No antigen is known for it. It has no much larger one-base neighbor in the sample; base qualities were not kept. For this chain, trimming is 8 bases at the V end and 7 bases at the J end, and the number of junction bases without a gene match is 9. From cysteine to phenylalanine, the CDR3 is 14 amino acids long. Of the read, only the CDR3 DNA is kept; its 42 bases are in frame from base 1. The germline V gene sets CDR1 to MNHEY and CDR2 to SVGAGI. The library was produced with the immunoSEQ multiplex PCR assay. A mixture of 60 forward primers for TCR Vbeta segments and 13 reverse primers for TCR Jbeta segments was used in the multiplex PCR. The CDR3 region of rearranged TCR beta genes was amplified from genomic DNA with a multiplex PCR assay. The amplified TCR beta libraries were sequenced on the Illumina HiSeq System as 87-base-pair reads. Regarding the original processing steps: In a later analysis, around 80 million unique TCR beta chains were counted across the 690 or so repertoires, and about 10 million of these chains were shared by at least two donors. Raw reads were error-corrected and collapsed into unique sequences by a nearest-neighbor algorithm in which closely related sequences were merged to remove PCR and sequencing errors. V, D and J gene segments were assigned by aligning CDR3 sequences to IMGT reference sequences. For a sequence to be retained, a match of at least six nucleotides was required to both a V gene segment and a J gene segment. Rearrangements were called productive when the CDR3 lacked stop codons and stayed in frame with V and J; all others were non-productive. Following IMGT convention, CDR3 was defined as the stretch from the second conserved V-encoded cysteine to the conserved J-encoded phenylalanine. In an earlier analysis of approximately 590 of the donors, sequences lacking an unambiguous match to a single V gene segment were excluded. In an earlier analysis of several hundred of the donors, a V segment was called functional when productive rearrangements were above 56.7%, and segregating when the standard deviation between donors exceeded 5%. A statistical classification framework was built to diagnose cytomegalovirus status from the catalog of TCR beta chain sequences. In a later analysis, V and J genes were assigned by comparing TCR nucleotide sequences against IMGT/GENE-DB human TR gene sequences. Using the TCRdist pipeline, a later analysis assigned CDR3 sequences along with most-parsimonious VDJ recombination scenarios. In a later analysis, each TCR beta chain was defined by its CDR3 amino acid sequence together with its V-gene family, and reads lacking a unique V-gene family were excluded. As a way to deal with suspected cross-contamination and a sequencing artifact, a later analysis dropped more than 500 nucleotide sequences that were highly shared and had low generation probability. In a later analysis, a clonal expansion index was calculated for each public chain from normalized within-repertoire ranks of inferred template counts. A later analysis computed generation probabilities with a VDJ recombination model fitted to out-of-frame rearrangements, and checked the results against IGoR. In a later analysis, TCR-TCR, TCR-HLA and TCR-CMV co-occurrence was scored with hypergeometric tests, and a repertoire-size bias correction was applied to TCR pairs. False discovery rates were estimated in a later analysis by permuting HLA or CMV assignments 20 times. In a later analysis, co-occurring TCRs were grouped with DBSCAN, and TCRdist sequence similarity was added when clustering was performed within HLA-allele-positive subsets. For co-occurrence clustering, repertoires with fewer than 30,000 or more than 120,000 public chains were excluded, along with five or six repertoires with anomalous nucleotide sharing. TCRdb took this table from immuneACCESS and kept in-frame rearrangements with V and J called. Such tables lack part of the clones; where checked against another copy, unresolved V genes explain under half of the gap, and the rest is unexplained. V and J calls and clone size are given by that table; D and trimming were obtained from the DNA. The sample yields more than 65,000 clones; approximately 78% were counted once. 1.9% of the sample rests with the top ten.

The entry originates in a study of cytomegalovirus exposure and HLA in healthy donors (dated by TCRdb to about 2017). Study-level background: According to an earlier analysis of a few hundred of the donors, some 180 million T cells yielded over 90 million unique TCR beta sequences and roughly 280 Gb of sequence data. The number of typed donors differed by locus: roughly 629-640 for A, B, C, DRB1 and DQB1; 500 to 550 for DQA1; approximately 600 for DPA1; and around 450 for DPB1. In a later analysis, previously published TCR beta repertoires from about 640 donors were re-analyzed and high-resolution HLA genotyping was added so that TCR occurrence patterns could be studied. An earlier analysis of a few hundred of the donors applied high-throughput TCR beta sequencing to assess whether each TCR beta V gene segment acted as functional or pseudogenic. The study was designed to test whether signatures of past pathogen exposure could be identified by cataloging public T cell receptors. An early release covering about 600 HLA-typed donors comprised approximately 300 gigabases of sequencing data and tens of millions of unique TCR sequences. Rather than drawing on any new phenotypic data, the later analysis identified candidate immune exposures from TCR beta sequences and the way those sequences occurred across donors. Both class I and class II loci were covered by HLA typing, at four-digit resolution. A later genetic analysis used genome-wide SNP genotypes for about three fifths of the 666 donors, treating that subset as a discovery cohort. Because of strong linkage in the cohort, five DR-DQ haplotypes were treated as single units for association and clustering. Among 398 genotyped donors of the cohort, an average of approximately 230,000 unique TCR beta nucleotide sequences were sequenced per donor, roughly 18% of them non-productive. Donor age, sex, ethnicity and CMV serostatus were compiled alongside the repertoire data. To predict cytomegalovirus infection status, the study combined high-throughput TCR immunosequencing, statistical association of individual TCRs with disease status, and machine learning. All discovery cohort repertoires had been generated using a single sequencing platform. A separate validation cohort of over 95 different subjects was used in addition to the roughly 670-subject first cohort. Using immunosequencing, the study profiled T cell repertoires from about 620 subjects and related those repertoires to cytomegalovirus serostatus. The genetic ancestry cluster associated with self-reported Caucasian donors included 80% to 90% of the roughly 390 genotyped donors. Results the study describes overall, beyond this receptor: Because the 87-base-pair reads could not distinguish some IMGT-functional V segments, including TRBV6-2 and TRBV6-3, those segments were excluded. Broadly in line with IMGT annotations, most TCR beta V segments showed up in productive rearrangements about 90% or about 30% of the time in an earlier analysis of approximately 640 of the donors. In vitro tests confirmed that a few of the cytomegalovirus-associated TCR beta chains recognize cytomegalovirus antigens. A later analysis reported that several top co-occurrence clusters appeared linked to parvovirus B19, influenza, CMV and Epstein-Barr virus. Only TCR beta chains were sequenced in this cohort, and the absence of alpha or paired-chain data limited detectable features. According to the authors, the approach could potentially be generalized to other disease states and immunological phenotypes. A further reported finding was that TCR beta sequences accurately predicted the HLA-A and HLA-B alleles for most subjects in the first cohort. A later genetic analysis reported fewer N-insertions in productive TCRs among donors in an Asian-associated ancestry cluster than the approximately 700-donor mean. Immune exposure information for the cohort was limited to CMV serostatus. The study gave a list of around 170 TCR beta chains associated with cytomegalovirus. Most TCR sequences were observed very rarely across donors, whereas some public TCRs were present in many individuals. A later analysis found that HLA-associated TCR beta chains were more clonally expanded and had lower generation probabilities than equally common non-associated chains. At a false discovery rate of 0.05, a later analysis linked 16,951 TCR beta sequences to specific HLA alleles. A later genetic analysis associated a missense DCLRE1C variant with V-gene and J-gene trimming of TCR beta chains, and an independent cohort replicated the association. According to a later analysis, most CMV-associated TCR beta chains appeared to be HLA-restricted, and the HLA associations seemed to be driven largely by CMV exposure. When HLA alleles, especially DR and DQ, strongly co-occurred, attributing TCR associations to individual alleles was difficult. According to a later analysis, TCR association rates differed among HLA loci, with DRB1 alleles showing the most associated TCRs and HLA-C alleles showing the fewest. Because some donors lacked HLA typing at each locus, the association tests relied only on the typed subset. Linkage disequilibrium might explain the correlated functional status among segregating V segments, but an unknown experimental factor could not be ruled out. In both the original and validation cohorts, the classifier was reported to diagnose cytomegalovirus status with high specificity and sensitivity. About 15 rarely observed V segments, including chromosome 9 orphons, were excluded from the earlier analysis of some 590 of the donors because counts were too low. A cluster of highly shared sequence variants was judged likely to represent a technical artifact of the sequencing pipeline. Presence/absence analyses assumed roughly uniform sequencing depth across donors, an assumption that may not hold.

The cohort consisted of 650 to 850 healthy bone marrow donors. All cohort members were sampled while nominally healthy, although unrecorded immune exposures were likely present. The donor tested CMV seronegative and was one of the 352 seronegative cohort members. Each donor provided a peripheral blood sample, and peripheral blood mononuclear cells were used for TCR beta sequencing. Genomic DNA was extracted from the blood cell samples with the Qiagen DNeasy Blood Extraction Kit. The receptor chain draws on TRBV6-5 and TRBJ1-4; 8 bases in the middle match TRBD1. The origin of this receptor is a young man in good health and CMV-seronegative. The sample taken for sequencing was PBMCs. For the CDR3, the sequence is CASGHRGGSEKLFF. The DNA sequence is as follows: TGTGCCAGCGGACACAGGGGGGGGAGTGAAAAACTGTTTTTT.